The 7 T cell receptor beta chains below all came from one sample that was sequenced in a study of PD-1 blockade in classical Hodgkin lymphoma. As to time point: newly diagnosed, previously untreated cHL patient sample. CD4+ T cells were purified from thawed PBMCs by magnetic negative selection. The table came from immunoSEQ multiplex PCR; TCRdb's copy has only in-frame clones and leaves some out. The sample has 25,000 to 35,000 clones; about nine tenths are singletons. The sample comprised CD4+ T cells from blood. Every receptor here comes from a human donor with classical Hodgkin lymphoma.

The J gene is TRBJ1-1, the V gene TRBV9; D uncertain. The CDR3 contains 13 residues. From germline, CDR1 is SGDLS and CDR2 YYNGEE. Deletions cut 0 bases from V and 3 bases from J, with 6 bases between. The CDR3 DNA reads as TGTGCCAGCAGCGTAGTAGAGGACACTGAAGCTTTCTTT. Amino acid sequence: CASSVVEDTEAFF.

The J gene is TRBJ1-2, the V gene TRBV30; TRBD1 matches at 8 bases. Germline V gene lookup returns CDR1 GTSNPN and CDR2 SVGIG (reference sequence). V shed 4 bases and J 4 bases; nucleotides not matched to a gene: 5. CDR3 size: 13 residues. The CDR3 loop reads CAWNQGASYGYTF. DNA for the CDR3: TGTGCCTGGAACCAGGGGGCGAGCTATGGCTACACCTTC. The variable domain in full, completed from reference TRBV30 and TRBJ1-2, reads SQTIHQWPATLVQPVGSPLSLECTVEGTSNPNLYWYRQAAGRGLQLLFYSVGIGQISSEVPQNLSASRPQDRQFILSSKKLLLSDSGFYLCAWNQGASYGYTFGSGTRLTVV.

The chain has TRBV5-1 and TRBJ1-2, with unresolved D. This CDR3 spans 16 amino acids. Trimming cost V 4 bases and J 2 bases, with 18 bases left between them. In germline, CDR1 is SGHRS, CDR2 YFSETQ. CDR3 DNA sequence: TGCGCCAGCAGCCCCTCGGCCCCCGGCATCAACTATGGCTACACCTTC. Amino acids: CASSPSAPGINYGYTF.

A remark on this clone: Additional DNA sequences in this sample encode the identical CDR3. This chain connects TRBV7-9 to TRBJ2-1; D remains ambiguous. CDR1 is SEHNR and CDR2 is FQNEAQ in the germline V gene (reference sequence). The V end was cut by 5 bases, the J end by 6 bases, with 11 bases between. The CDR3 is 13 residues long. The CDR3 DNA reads TGTGCCAGCAGCCCCCCCATGGGCAATGAGCAGTTCTTC. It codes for CASSPPMGNEQFF.

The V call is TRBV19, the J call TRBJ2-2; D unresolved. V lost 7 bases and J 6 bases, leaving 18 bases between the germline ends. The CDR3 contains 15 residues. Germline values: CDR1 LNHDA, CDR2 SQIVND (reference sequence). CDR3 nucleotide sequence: TGTGCCAGTACAACACACCGAATCGCCTCCGGGGAGCTGTTTTTT. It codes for CASTTHRIASGELFF. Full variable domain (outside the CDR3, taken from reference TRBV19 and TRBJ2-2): DGGITQSPKYLFRKEGQNVTLSCEQNLNHDAMYWYRQDPGQGLRLIYYSQIVNDFQKGDIAEGYSVSREKKESFPLTVTSAQKNPTAFYLCASTTHRIASGELFFGEGSRLTVL.

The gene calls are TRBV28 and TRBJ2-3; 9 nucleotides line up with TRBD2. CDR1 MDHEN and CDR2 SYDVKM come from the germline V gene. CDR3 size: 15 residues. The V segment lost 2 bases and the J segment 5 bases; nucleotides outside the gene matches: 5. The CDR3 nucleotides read TGTGCCAGCAGTTTAGCGGGAGGGCCTCAAGATACGCAGTATTTT. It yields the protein CASSLAGGPQDTQYF.

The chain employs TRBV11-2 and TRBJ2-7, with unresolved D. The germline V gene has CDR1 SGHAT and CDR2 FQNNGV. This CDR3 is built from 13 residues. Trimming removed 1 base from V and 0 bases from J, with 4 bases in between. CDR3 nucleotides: TGTGCCAGCAGCTTAGGTATCTCCTACGAGCAGTACGTC. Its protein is CASSLGISYEQYV.